Sequencing of this T cell receptor beta chain was carried out in a study of CD8+CD57+ T cells in acquired aplastic anemia. Turning to the study itself: Mean DNA quantity obtained from sorted CD4+ and CD8+ cells was 2.5 to 4 ug. Study-wide results and caveats: In common between the patients and the controls were twenty-nine CD8+ CDR3 sequences.

Of note for this clonotype: Antigen unknown.

Investigators profiled TCR beta VDJ and CDR3 from genomic DNA template. A single record per CDR3 protein comes from TCRdb applying MiXCR to the reads. Of roughly 160,000 distinct CDR3 sequences in the sample, 70% to 75% were seen once. Flow cytometry had shown expanded CD8+CD57+ cells in the patients chosen for sequencing. The blood sampling took place in patients who had so far received no therapy. The CDR3 is made up of 16 amino acids. Trimming took 6 bases from V and 4 from J; bases not matched to a gene: 11. Germline CDR1 reads ENHRY; CDR2 reads SYGVKD. The receptor was derived from a human donor with aplastic anemia. The V gene is TRBV10-3, the J gene TRBJ2-1, with 8 bases that match TRBD2. The material sequenced was sorted CD4+, CD8+, or CD8+CD57+ T cells (not recorded which) from PBMCs. This chain's CDR3 is CAISFSGIVVYNEQFF. CDR3 in DNA: TGTGCCATCAGCTTTAGCGGGATTGTAGTTTACAATGAGCAGTTCTTC.